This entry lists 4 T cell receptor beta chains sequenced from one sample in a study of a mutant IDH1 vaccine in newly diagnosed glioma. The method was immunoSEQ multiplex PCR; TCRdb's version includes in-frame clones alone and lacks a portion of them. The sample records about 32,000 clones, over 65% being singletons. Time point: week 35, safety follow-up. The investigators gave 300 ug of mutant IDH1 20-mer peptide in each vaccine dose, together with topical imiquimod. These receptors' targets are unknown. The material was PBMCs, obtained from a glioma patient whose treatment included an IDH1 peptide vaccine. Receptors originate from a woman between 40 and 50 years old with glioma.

The CDR3 DNA follows: TGCGCCAGCAGCCAAGGACAGGGGGACGAGCAGTACTTC. The encoded protein is CASSQGQGDEQYF. This rearrangement joins TRBV4-3 to TRBJ2-7; 9 bases are a match to TRBD1. Per the germline V gene, CDR1 is LGHNA and CDR2 is YSLEER. The V and J ends lost 1 base and 5 bases, in that order; junction bases with no gene match: 0. The CDR3 runs to 13 residues.

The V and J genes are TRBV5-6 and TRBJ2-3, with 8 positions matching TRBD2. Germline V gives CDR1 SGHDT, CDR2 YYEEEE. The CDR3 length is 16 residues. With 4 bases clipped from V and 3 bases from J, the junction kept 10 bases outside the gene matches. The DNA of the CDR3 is TGTGCCAGCAGCGGGTCTGATAGCGGGGAGACAGATACGCAGTATTTT. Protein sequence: CASSGSDSGETDTQYF. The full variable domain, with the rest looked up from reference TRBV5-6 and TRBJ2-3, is DAGVTQSPTHLIKTRGQQVTLRCSPKSGHDTVSWYQQALGQGPQFIFQYYEEEERQRGNFPDRFSGHQFPNYSSELNVNALLLGDSALYLCASSGSDSGETDTQYFGPGTRLTVL.

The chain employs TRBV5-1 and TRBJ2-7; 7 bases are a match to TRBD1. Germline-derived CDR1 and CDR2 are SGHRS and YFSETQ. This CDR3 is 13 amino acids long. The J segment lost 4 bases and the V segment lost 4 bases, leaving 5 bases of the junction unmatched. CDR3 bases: TGCGCCAGCAGCCTCCGGGACAGATACGAGCAGTACTTC. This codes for CASSLRDRYEQYF.

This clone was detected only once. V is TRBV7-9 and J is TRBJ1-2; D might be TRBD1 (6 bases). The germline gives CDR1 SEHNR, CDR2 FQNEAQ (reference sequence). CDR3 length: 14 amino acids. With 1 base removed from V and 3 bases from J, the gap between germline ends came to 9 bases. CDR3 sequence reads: CASSLDGGYYGYTF. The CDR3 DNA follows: TGTGCCAGCAGCTTAGATGGGGGCTACTATGGCTACACCTTC. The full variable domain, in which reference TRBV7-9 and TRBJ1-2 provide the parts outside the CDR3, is DTGVSQNPRHKITKRGQNVTFRCDPISEHNRLYWYRQTLGQGPEFLTYFQNEAQLEKSRLLSDRFSAERPKGSFSTLEIQRTEQGDSAMYLCASSLDGGYYGYTFGSGTRLTVV.